These 12 T cell receptor beta chains share one sample of origin, sequenced in a study of blood T cell repertoires in COVID-19. Only in-frame clones appear in the TCRdb table, and some are missing; sequencing was by immunoSEQ multiplex PCR. Counted here are about 110,000 clones, about two thirds occurring once; the ten biggest clones make up 1.8%. Sequences were obtained from peripheral blood. Receptor source: a woman in her 40s with acute or convalescent COVID-19.

The rearrangement uses TRBV7-9 and TRBJ1-6; D remains ambiguous. The CDR3 extends over 13 amino acids. V was clipped by 1 base and J by 7 bases, with 5 bases between them. Germline loops: CDR1 SEHNR, CDR2 FQNEAQ (reference sequence). This chain's CDR3 is CASSLGQNSPLHF. The CDR3 DNA is TGTGCCAGCAGCTTAGGGCAGAATTCACCCCTCCACTTT.

The chain recombines TRBV7-2 with TRBJ2-7, with D possibly being TRBD2 (6 bases). Trimming removed 1 base from V and 6 bases from J, with 13 bases in between. The germline gives CDR1 SGHTA, CDR2 FQGNSA. The CDR3 covers 14 residues. The chain's CDR3 is CASSLEGTSSEQYF. The CDR3 DNA follows: TGTGCCAGCAGCTTAGAGGGGACTTCAAGCGAGCAGTACTTC.

The chain carries TRBV5-5 and TRBJ1-4; 7 positions match TRBD1. The V gene end was trimmed by 0 bases and the J gene end by 12 bases; junction bases not matched to a gene: 8. CDR1 SGHKS and CDR2 YYEKEE come from the germline V gene (reference sequence). The CDR3 is made up of 14 amino acids. The CDR3 region is CASSLEGQLGELFF. The CDR3 bases are TGTGCCAGCAGCTTGGAGGGACAGCTCGGGGAACTGTTTTTT.

J is TRBJ2-2 and V is TRBV7-3, with D tentatively TRBD1 (5 bases). V lost 3 bases to trimming and J lost 4 bases, with 9 bases between them. Germline lookup yields CDR1 SGHTA and CDR2 FQGTGA. The CDR3 covers 14 residues. In DNA, the CDR3 is TGTGCCAGCAGCTTCCAGGGTGGCACCGGGGAGCTGTTTTTT. This encodes CASSFQGGTGELFF. Variable domain in full (rest from reference TRBV7-3 and TRBJ2-2): GAGVSQTPSNKVTEKGKYVELRCDPISGHTALYWYRQSLGQGPEFLIYFQGTGAADDSGLPNDRFFAVRPEGSVSTLKIQRTERGDSAVYLCASSFQGGTGELFFGEGSRLTVL.

The chain combines TRBV9 with TRBJ1-2; perhaps TRBD1 as D (6 bases). The V end was cut by 6 bases, the J end by 2 bases, with 11 bases between. The CDR3 consists of 13 residues. CDR1 SGDLS and CDR2 YYNGEE come from the germline V gene. CDR3 region: CASKAGENYGYTF. Written as DNA, the CDR3 is TGTGCCAGCAAGGCAGGGGAAAACTATGGCTACACCTTC.

In its sample, this clone was seen a few times. The rearrangement uses TRBV11-2 and TRBJ2-4; 8 bases fit TRBD2. This CDR3 is 13 amino acids long. V lost 0 bases, J lost 16 bases, and 8 bases stayed unmatched. The V gene's germline CDR1 is SGHAT and CDR2 FQNNGV. The CDR3 region has the DNA TGTGCCAGCAGCTTAGAGAGTAGCGGGGTTACTTACTTC. It is translated as CASSLESSGVTYF.

This clone was seen many times. The J gene is TRBJ2-5, the V gene TRBV9, with a weak D call TRBD1 (6 bases). V lost 0 bases, J lost 5 bases, and 17 bases lay in between. This CDR3 region has 16 residues. CDR1 SGDLS and CDR2 YYNGEE come from the germline V gene. The CDR3 here is CASSVGAGAGGETQYF. The DNA for the CDR3 is TGTGCCAGCAGCGTAGGTGCAGGGGCGGGTGGGGAGACCCAGTACTTC.

On this clone: Other DNA sequences of this sample code for an identical CDR3. The chain uses TRBV5-1 and TRBJ1-6; D perhaps matches TRBD1 (5 bases). V lost 4 bases to trimming and J lost 7 bases, with 12 bases between them. The CDR3 spans 14 residues. Germline CDR1 reads SGHRS; CDR2 reads YFSETQ. The CDR3 region has the DNA TGCGCCAGCAGCCCTGGGGGGGGGAATTCACCCCTCCACTTT. It yields the protein CASSPGGGNSPLHF. The complete variable domain, with remaining parts taken from reference TRBV5-1 and TRBJ1-6, reads KAGVTQTPRYLIKTRGQQVTLSCSPISGHRSVSWYQQTPGQGLQFLFEYFSETQRNKGNFPGRFSGRQFSNSRSEMNVSTLELGDSALYLCASSPGGGNSPLHFGNGTRLTVT.

In DNA, the CDR3 is TGTGCCAGCAGCTTTAGACAGGGGGGTATCGATGAGCAGTTCTTC. Encoded protein: CASSFRQGGIDEQFF. The V gene is TRBV9, the J gene TRBJ2-1; 9 bases are shared with TRBD1. Per the germline V gene, CDR1 is SGDLS and CDR2 is YYNGEE. V dropped 4 bases and J dropped 8; count of bases not matched to a gene: 10. The CDR3 contains 15 residues.

This chain connects TRBV7-2 to TRBJ2-1; 8 bases are shared with TRBD1. Germline CDR1 reads SGHTA; CDR2 reads FQGNSA. CDR3 length: 15 residues. After removal of 5 bases from V and 5 bases from J, the junction contained 8 bases not matched to a gene. DNA for the CDR3: TGTGCCAGCAGCCGTAGCTGGGGACAGGACAATGAGCAGTTCTTC. This translates into CASSRSWGQDNEQFF.

This rearrangement joins TRBV28 to TRBJ1-2, with D possibly matching TRBD1 (5 bases). The CDR3 spans 16 residues. The germline V gene has CDR1 MDHEN and CDR2 SYDVKM. Trimming left V 6 bases short and J 8 bases short, with 25 bases between. CDR3 loop: CASRPSGGTGGGGYTF. The CDR3 coding sequence is TGTGCCAGCAGACCAAGCGGGGGGACTGGAGGTGGAGGCTACACCTTC.

The gene calls are TRBV6-1 and TRBJ1-4; TRBD1 agrees at 9 bases. V lost 0 bases and J lost 5; bases outside the gene matches: 4. Germline values: CDR1 MNHNS, CDR2 SASEGT. CDR3 size: 16 residues. CDR3 sequence: CASSEASGQGNEKLFF. In nucleotides, the CDR3 is TGTGCCAGCAGTGAAGCCTCGGGACAGGGAAATGAAAAACTGTTTTTT.